This passage covers 6 T cell receptor beta chains from one sample sequenced in a study of shared clonotypes between healthy human individuals. The protocol was immunoSEQ multiplex PCR, while the TCRdb copy is restricted to in-frame clones and leaves out a portion. Found here are over 2 million clones, around 95% of them singletons; the top ten hold 0.1% to 0.15%. Sequencing was carried out using naive CD4+ T cells sorted from blood. Subset defined: CD45RA+ positively selected. The origin of the receptors is a man younger than 30 in good health.

The gene calls are TRBV10-1 and TRBJ2-7; 9 bases align to TRBD2. V shed 2 bases, J shed 6 bases, and the junction held 5 bases outside the gene matches. The germline gives CDR1 WNHNN, CDR2 SYGVQD (reference sequence). The CDR3 runs to 14 residues. CDR3 amino acids: CASSEIAGAREQYF. CDR3 nucleotide sequence: TGCGCCAGCAGTGAGATAGCGGGAGCTCGCGAGCAGTACTTC.

This chain links TRBV9 with TRBJ1-1; 9 bases line up with TRBD1. CDR3 length: 15 residues. Germline loops: CDR1 SGDLS, CDR2 YYNGEE. Trimming cost V 4 bases and J 1 base; bases outside gene matches: 5. CDR3 region: CASSTRTGENTEAFF. The CDR3 nucleotides are TGTGCCAGCAGCACCCGGACAGGGGAGAACACTGAAGCTTTCTTT.

V usage is TRBV6-5 and J usage is TRBJ2-7; D is uncertain. This CDR3 has 13 amino acids. Germline assignment: CDR1 MNHEY and CDR2 SVGAGI. Trimming took 2 bases from V and 3 from J, leaving 8 bases between them. CDR3 residues: CASSYNYGYEQYF. The DNA for the CDR3 is TGTGCCAGCAGTTACAACTACGGCTACGAGCAGTACTTC.

The V gene is TRBV30, the J gene TRBJ1-1; D is perhaps TRBD1 (6 bases). The germline V gene encodes CDR1 GTSNPN and CDR2 SVGIG (reference sequence). The CDR3 runs to 13 residues. Between the trimmed V and J ends, which lost 1 base and 7 bases, there was a span of 13 bases. The CDR3 here is CAWSDRGPHEAFF. The CDR3 DNA is TGTGCCTGGAGTGACCGGGGGCCGCATGAAGCTTTCTTT. Variable domain in full (rest from reference TRBV30 and TRBJ1-1): SQTIHQWPATLVQPVGSPLSLECTVEGTSNPNLYWYRQAAGRGLQLLFYSVGIGQISSEVPQNLSASRPQDRQFILSSKKLLLSDSGFYLCAWSDRGPHEAFFGQGTRLTVV.

The chain is built from TRBV5-4 and TRBJ2-7; D not certain. This CDR3 is built from 13 residues. The germline V gene encodes CDR1 SGHNT and CDR2 YYREEE (reference sequence). V shed 3 bases and J shed 6 bases, with 13 bases lying between them. The CDR3 loop is CASSSRDWAEQYF. The CDR3 DNA sequence: TGTGCCAGCAGCTCCCGAGACTGGGCCGAGCAGTACTTC.

The chain couples TRBV6-6 to TRBJ2-7; D could derive from TRBD1 or TRBD2 (5 bases each). The CDR3 is 13 amino acids. Trimming took off 5 bases at V and 2 bases at J, with 10 bases between the two ends. Germline V CDR1 and CDR2: MNHNY, SVGAGI (reference sequence). The CDR3, as DNA: TGTGCCAGCAGTGAGGGGAGCCCCTACGAGCAGTACTTC. It codes for CASSEGSPYEQYF.